The T cell receptor (beta chain) under discussion was sequenced for a study of CD8 T cell repertoires and HIV-1 epitope variants. Study as a whole: Control wells had CMV/EBV/flu peptides, negative Ebola AY9, or no peptide. An approximately 10-day culture received IL-2, IL-7 and IL-15 on days 3 and 7.

The V end was cut by 3 bases, the J end by 1 base, with 6 bases between. Germline V gives CDR1 SNHLY, CDR2 FYNNEI. The CDR3 loop spans 14 amino acids. A note on this clone: What it binds is unknown.

On the immunoSEQ platform, TCR beta CDR3s were sequenced at survey depth. Profiling relied on immunoSEQ multiplex PCR, and the TCRdb table lists in-frame clones only, not all of them. The top ten clones hold about 42% of a sample with around 3,300 clones, just under 70% of them seen once. This chain uses TRBV2 with TRBJ2-2; D call uncertain. The receptor was derived from a male donor with HIV. The sample comprised cultured CD8+ T cells derived from PBMCs. The CDR3 reads CASSDRLNTGELFF. CDR3 nucleotide sequence: TGTGCCAGCAGTGACAGATTGAACACCGGGGAGCTGTTTTTT.